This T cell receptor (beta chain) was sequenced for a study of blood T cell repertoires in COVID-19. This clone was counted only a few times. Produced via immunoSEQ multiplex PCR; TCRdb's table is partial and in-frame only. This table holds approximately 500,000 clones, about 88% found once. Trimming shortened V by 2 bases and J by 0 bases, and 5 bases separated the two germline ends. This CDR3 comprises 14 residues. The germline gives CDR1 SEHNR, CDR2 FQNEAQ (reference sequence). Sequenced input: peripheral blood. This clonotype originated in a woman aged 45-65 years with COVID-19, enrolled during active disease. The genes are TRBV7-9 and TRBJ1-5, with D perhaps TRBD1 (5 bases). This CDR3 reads CASSLQGSNQPQHF. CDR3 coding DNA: TGTGCCAGCAGCTTACAGGGTAGCAATCAGCCCCAGCATTTT.